This T cell receptor beta chain was found in a study of cytomegalovirus exposure and HLA in healthy donors. This PCR relied on a set of 60 Vbeta primers and 13 Jbeta primers. Profiling relied on immunoSEQ multiplex PCR, and the TCRdb table lists in-frame clones only, not all of them. Of 100,000 to 150,000 clones listed, over 65% are singletons. This clonotype was obtained from a man aged 18 to 35 in good health and CMV-seronegative. Sequencing input: PBMCs.

The CDR3 spells CASRGQGAVDTQYF. In nucleotides, the CDR3 is TGCGCCAGCAGAGGACAGGGGGCCGTGGATACGCAGTATTTT. The chain uses TRBV10-2 and TRBJ2-3, with 11 bases that match TRBD1. Losses at the gene ends were 6 bases for V and 6 bases for J; bases not matched to a gene: 5. Looked up from germline, CDR1 is WSHSY and CDR2 is SAAADI. This CDR3 contains 14 residues.